These 7 T cell receptor beta chains share one sample of origin, sequenced in a study of OX40 agonist ivuxolimab in advanced cancers. The library was made by the immunoSEQ multiplex PCR assay. The source is immuneACCESS, and TCRdb retained only in-frame sequences with V and J called. Part of the clones is not carried over; for the studies checked, unresolved V genes explain less than half of this, and the remainder is unexplained. This sample holds more than 45,000 clones; over 75% were observed only once. The ten largest account for 0.7% to 0.8% of the sample. The sample consisted of CD4+ or CD8+ T cells sorted from blood, taken in a trial of the OX40 agonist ivuxolimab. Receptors originate from an adult with an advanced solid tumor such as melanoma, head and neck, liver or kidney cancer.

The J gene is TRBJ2-5, the V gene TRBV7-9; D is unclear. Germline CDR1 is SEHNR and CDR2 is FQNEAQ (reference sequence). The germline V and J ends were trimmed by 5 bases and 1 base, with 2 bases remaining between them. The CDR3 contains 11 residues. CDR3 nucleotide sequence: TGTGCCAGCAGCATCCAAGAGACCCAGTACTTC. Translated: CASSIQETQYF.

The chain combines TRBV11-2 with TRBJ1-5, with 7 bases matching TRBD1. CDR3 size: 15 residues. V lost 4 bases, J lost 6 bases, and 9 bases stayed unmatched. Germline V gene lookup returns CDR1 SGHAT and CDR2 FQNNGV. CDR3 sequence: CASSSLTGVGQPQHF. CDR3 DNA: TGTGCCAGCAGCTCGCTAACAGGGGTGGGTCAGCCCCAGCATTTT.

The chain couples TRBV5-1 to TRBJ1-6; TRBD1 matches at 7 bases. The CDR3 is 17 residues long. CDR1 and CDR2 from the germline V gene are SGHRS and YFSETQ. The V gene end was trimmed by 0 bases and the J gene end by 10 bases; junction bases not matched to a gene: 13. This CDR3 is CASSLAGQGDRESPLHF. The CDR3 DNA follows: TGCGCCAGCAGCTTGGCCGGGCAGGGGGATCGAGAATCACCCCTCCACTTT.

This clone has only one observation. CDR3 bases: TGCGCCAGCGCCGAGGGATTGAGGAACTATGGCTACACCTTC. This gives the protein CASAEGLRNYGYTF. The chain couples TRBV5-1 to TRBJ1-2; D gene uncertain. There are 14 residues in the CDR3. Germline V CDR1 and CDR2: SGHRS, YFSETQ. V lost 7 bases to trimming and J lost 2 bases, with 15 bases between them.

The chain is built from TRBV6-1 and TRBJ1-6; D unresolved. The CDR3 loop spans 12 amino acids. CDR1 is MNHNS and CDR2 is SASEGT in the germline V gene. V was trimmed by 6 bases and J by 3 bases, leaving 3 bases between them. In DNA, the CDR3 is TGTGCCAGCAGAGACTATAATTCACCCCTCCACTTT. This gives the protein CASRDYNSPLHF.

The CDR3 here is CASSLLGDTEAFF. As DNA, the CDR3 is TGTGCCAGCAGTTTATTGGGGGACACTGAAGCTTTCTTT. The gene calls are TRBV28 and TRBJ1-1; D is possibly TRBD1 (5 bases). Germline V gene sequence: CDR1 MDHEN, CDR2 SYDVKM. Trimming took 1 base from V and 3 from J, leaving 6 bases between them. The CDR3 contains 13 residues.

This chain joins TRBV5-1 and TRBJ2-1; 7 bases map to TRBD2. This CDR3 is 13 amino acids long. CDR1 SGHRS and CDR2 YFSETQ come from the germline V gene. The trim removed 5 bases at V and 10 bases at J, leaving 9 bases unmatched. The CDR3 DNA reads as TGCGCCAGCAGACCACGCGGGGGACCGGAGCAGTTCTTC. Encoded protein: CASRPRGGPEQFF.